The present T cell receptor (beta chain) was sequenced within a study of shared clonotypes between healthy human individuals (dated by TCRdb to about 2020). At the level of the whole study: The cohort comprised two women and three men aged 18 to 49 years. Per donor, leukapheresis produced somewhere between about 0.8 and 9 billion PBMCs. Libraries were prepared and TCR repertoires were sequenced by different laboratories using diverse techniques, in order to increase sequencing depth and limit assay-specific biases. For each donor, CD4 naive and CD4 memory were each run on three plates, CD8 naive on two plates, and CD8 memory on one plate. Blood TCR repertoires of about 5 healthy adults were deeply sequenced to estimate repertoire size and the extent of clonotype sharing between individuals.

Using the deep immunoSEQ assay, TCR CDR3 regions were amplified from genomic DNA by multiplex PCR. Genomic DNA extracted from each cell subset was distributed evenly over all wells of several immunoSEQ 96-well plates, and each plate served as one replicate. For sorted subsets, each replicate PCR was loaded with about 0.2 ug genomic DNA, equivalent to 30,000 to 35,000 T cell genomes. Purified libraries were measured with a Qubit 3.0 fluorometer, size-checked on a Bioanalyzer 2100, and measured again with the KAPA Library Quantification kit. Every immunoSEQ 96-well plate was sequenced on a separate single-read 150-cycle Illumina NextSeq 550 flow cell. Under the source paper's analysis protocol: The immunoSEQ output contained only junctional sequences without quality scores, so filtering could not match that applied to full-length reads. To assign V/J genes and CDR3, sequences were annotated using PyIR, a Python wrapper for IgBLAST v1.9, with IMGT germline references. Reads with weak V/J assignments (E-value above 1e-6), missing CDR3, stop codons, out-of-frame junctions, or ambiguous translated residues were removed. V3J clonotypes were defined as sequences sharing the same inferred V gene, J gene, and CDR3 amino acid sequence. Percentage overlap between repertoires was computed as shared unique clonotypes divided by the size of the smaller repertoire. Richness of each repertoire was evaluated using RTK rarefaction, the Chao1 estimator, and Recon v2.1 estimates of unobserved clonotypes. Generation probabilities for all TCRbeta clonotypes obtained by the gDNA method from a handful of donors were computed using OLGA. TCRdb provides this immuneACCESS table in a form limited to in-frame rearrangements. Some clones are lacking; in checked studies, under half of them reflect an unresolved V gene, and why the rest are absent is not known. V, J and clone size are taken as reported in that table, and D and trimming were inferred from the DNA itself. Counted in this sample were over 2 million clones; 85% to 95% of them appeared once. 0.85% to 1.3% of the sample rests with the top ten.

On this clone itself: No cognate antigen has been identified for it. No qualities accompany the bases; no much larger clone lies one base away.

Overall study outcomes, separate from this receptor: Only blood was sampled, and tissue TCR repertoires likely differ from those in blood. Because the study included only a small number of donors, the genetic and exposure-history diversity represented was limited. Compared with non-shared clonotypes, the clonotypes found in all four sorted-subset donors had higher generation probabilities. Pairwise subsampling led to the expectation that sequencing depth would affect the degree of clonotype sharing among donors. Even with the large sequencing depth, rarefaction of the sorted-subset datasets indicated that sequencing was incomplete. Naive subsets generally had larger estimated clonotype richness than memory subsets. When a handful of donors were compared, the shared fraction of clonotypes was around 5% for naive CD4, around 3.5% for naive CD8, roughly 2.5% for memory CD4, and 0.4% for memory CD8.

The CDR3 spans 13 residues, from the cysteine through the phenylalanine. Just the 39-base CDR3 DNA is kept, in frame starting at base 1. Cut back by 3 bases and 4 bases, the V and J ends lie 9 bases apart. The germline V gene encodes CDR1 MGHDK and CDR2 SYGVNS. CD8 naive samples consisted of CD45RO-negative cells that were positively selected for CCR7, yielding a CD45RA+CCR7+ population without TemRA cells. The donors were healthy, HIV-negative adults with no recently reported acute infections or vaccinations. All donors were Caucasian adults living in Nashville, Tennessee, USA. Blood was obtained by leukapheresis, after which PBMCs were separated by Ficoll-Histopaque density gradient centrifugation and cryopreserved in liquid nitrogen vapor phase. Purity and quantity of every magnetically sorted T cell population were checked by analytical flow cytometry. Genomic DNA was isolated from each sorted fraction and quantified by UV absorbance on a Nanodrop 2000c.

This clonotype originated in a man younger than 30 in good health. The sequenced sample was naive CD8+ T cells sorted from blood. The sample's cell subset or site label, in plain terms: CD45RA+CCR7+. Rearrangement joined TRBV25-1 to TRBJ1-1; perhaps TRBD1 is the D gene, with 5 bases matching. The DNA reads as follows: TGTGCCAGCAGTGAGCGGCAGGGCACTGAAGCTTTCTTT. Translated, it reads CASSERQGTEAFF.